Following are 12 T cell receptor beta chains from one sample sequenced in a study of shared clonotypes between healthy human individuals. TCRdb's copy holds only in-frame clones and misses some; the assay was immunoSEQ multiplex PCR. This table has roughly 2,500,000 clones, under 95% appearing once. The sequenced material came from naive CD4+ T cells from PBMCs. Specified subset: CD45RA+ positively selected. These receptors originate from a young man in good health. Some clones in this sample may be carry-over from other donors' samples.

This clone appeared once. The V call is TRBV28, the J call TRBJ2-5; 7 positions agree with TRBD1. This CDR3 has 15 amino acids. The germline V gene has CDR1 MDHEN and CDR2 SYDVKM. With 5 bases clipped from V and 4 bases from J, the junction kept 10 bases outside the gene matches. As DNA, the CDR3 is TGTGCCAGCAGTGCGTACAGGGGACGGGGAGAGACCCAGTACTTC. This gives the protein CASSAYRGRGETQYF. Based on the CDR3 plus reference TRBV28 and TRBJ2-5, the full variable domain is DVKVTQSSRYLVKRTGEKVFLECVQDMDHENMFWYRQDPGLGLRLIYFSYDVKMKEKGDIPEGYSVSREKKERFSLILESASTNQTSMYLCASSAYRGRGETQYFGPGTRLLVL.

This chain connects TRBV6-6 to TRBJ2-1; a possible D gene is TRBD1 (6 bases). CDR1 and CDR2 from the germline V gene are MNHNY and SVGAGI (reference sequence). Trimming removed 6 bases at V and 9 bases at J, with 12 bases between. This CDR3 has 12 residues. CDR3 region: CASSSTGTEQFF. In nucleotides, the CDR3 is TGTGCCAGCAGCTCGACAGGCACTGAGCAGTTCTTC.

The rearrangement uses TRBV7-2 and TRBJ2-3, with TRBD2 identical over 7 bases. V shed 6 bases, J shed 1 base, and the junction held 16 bases outside the gene matches. This CDR3 has 18 amino acids. CDR1 SGHTA and CDR2 FQGNSA come from the germline V gene. CDR3: CASSVWGGAGVGTDTQYF. The CDR3 nucleotides are TGTGCCAGCAGTGTATGGGGTGGGGCGGGAGTGGGCACAGATACGCAGTATTTT.

The chain uses TRBV9 and TRBJ2-3; the match to TRBD2 covers 7 bases. This CDR3 has 15 residues. V shed 0 bases and J 1 base; nucleotides not matched to a gene: 2. Germline V gene sequence: CDR1 SGDLS, CDR2 YYNGEE. DNA of the CDR3: TGTGCCAGCAGCGTAGAGCGGGAAGGCACAGATACGCAGTATTTT. Translating gives CASSVEREGTDTQYF.

This clone has only one observation. This sample also contains other DNA sequences that code for the same CDR3. This chain uses TRBV5-1 with TRBJ1-2; D perhaps matches TRBD1 (5 bases). With 4 bases removed from V and 1 base from J, the gap between germline ends came to 8 bases. CDR1 SGHRS and CDR2 YFSETQ come from the germline V gene. This CDR3 has 13 residues. CDR3 nucleotide sequence: TGCGCCAGCAGCCTGACAGTTAACTATGGCTACACCTTC. Its translation is CASSLTVNYGYTF.

This chain links TRBV6-6 with TRBJ2-7; possibly TRBD1 for D (6 bases). CDR1 is MNHNY, CDR2 SVGAGI, per germline (reference sequence). V shed 7 bases and J shed 5 bases, with 15 bases lying between them. The CDR3 has 13 amino acids. The CDR3 reads CASTPTGTHEQYF. CDR3 DNA sequence: TGTGCCAGCACCCCGACAGGTACCCACGAGCAGTACTTC.

To note about this clone: Other DNA sequences in the same sample also yield this CDR3. This chain joins TRBV7-9 and TRBJ2-7; 13 bases fit TRBD2. Per the germline V gene, CDR1 is SEHNR and CDR2 is FQNEAQ (reference sequence). J gave up 2 bases and V 5 bases, and 3 bases lay outside the gene matches. The CDR3 is 15 residues long. The CDR3 region is CASSRGTSGTYEQYF. CDR3 sequence (DNA): TGTGCCAGCAGCCGTGGGACTAGCGGGACCTACGAGCAGTACTTC.

V usage is TRBV28 and J usage is TRBJ2-7; D might be TRBD2 (5 bases). V dropped 6 bases and J dropped 0 bases, with 21 bases sitting between them. The CDR3 has 17 amino acids. Germline loops: CDR1 MDHEN, CDR2 SYDVKM. The CDR3, as DNA: TGTGCCAGCAGCTGGGCGAATGTAGTTACTAGCTCCTACGAGCAGTACTTC. Its translation is CASSWANVVTSSYEQYF.

The CDR3: CASSVRRLSTDTQYF. Written as DNA, the CDR3 is TGTGCCAGCAGTGTCAGGAGGCTGTCCACAGATACGCAGTATTTT. The V and J genes are TRBV2 and TRBJ2-3; D possibly corresponds to TRBD2 (5 bases). Per germline, CDR1 SNHLY and CDR2 FYNNEI. This CDR3 is 15 amino acids long. V was pared by 4 bases and J by 2 bases, with 13 bases between.

The genes are TRBV19 and TRBJ2-4, with 8 bases identical to TRBD1. This CDR3 contains 15 residues. Trimming took 4 bases from V and 7 from J; bases not matched to a gene: 9. Germline lookup yields CDR1 LNHDA and CDR2 SQIVND (reference sequence). CDR3 bases: TGTGCCAGTAGTACAGGGGGCGCTTTTTCTAACATTCAGTACTTC. Amino acids: CASSTGGAFSNIQYF.

The rearrangement links TRBV18 to TRBJ2-3; 7 bases map to TRBD1. The CDR3 is made up of 16 amino acids. Germline-derived CDR1 and CDR2 are KGHSH and LQKENI. With V trimmed by 1 base and J by 1 base, 5 bases remained unmatched. The CDR3 bases are TGTGCCAGCTCACCACTAGGGGACAGCGGCACAGATACGCAGTATTTT. It specifies CASSPLGDSGTDTQYF.

This rearrangement joins TRBV11-3 to TRBJ2-7; TRBD2 matches at 15 bases. V shed 0 bases and J 5 bases; nucleotides not matched to a gene: 2. In germline, CDR1 is SGHNT, CDR2 YENEEA. This CDR3 region has 16 residues. The CDR3 nucleotides are TGTGCCAGCAGCTTAGATGGACTAGCGGGGGGGAACGAGCAGTACTTC. Translation: CASSLDGLAGGNEQYF.